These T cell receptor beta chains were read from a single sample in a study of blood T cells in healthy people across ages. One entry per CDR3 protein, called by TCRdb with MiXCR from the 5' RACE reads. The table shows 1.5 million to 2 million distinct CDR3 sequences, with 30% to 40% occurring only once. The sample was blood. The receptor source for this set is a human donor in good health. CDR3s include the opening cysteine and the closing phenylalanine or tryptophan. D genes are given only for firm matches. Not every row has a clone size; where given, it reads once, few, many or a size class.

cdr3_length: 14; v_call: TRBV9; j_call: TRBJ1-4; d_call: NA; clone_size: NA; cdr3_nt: TGTGCCAGCAGCGTAGGTGGCACGGACGAAAAACTGTTTTTT; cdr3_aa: CASSVGGTDEKLFF
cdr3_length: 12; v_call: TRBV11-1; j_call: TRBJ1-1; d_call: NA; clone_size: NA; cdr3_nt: TGTGCCAGCAGCTTCCAGGGGCGCGTAGCTTTCTTT; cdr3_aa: CASSFQGRVAFF
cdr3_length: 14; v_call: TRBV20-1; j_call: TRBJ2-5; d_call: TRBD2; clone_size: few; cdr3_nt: TGCAGTGCTCCCGGAACTAGCGGGGGAGAGACCCAGTACTTC; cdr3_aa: CSAPGTSGGETQYF
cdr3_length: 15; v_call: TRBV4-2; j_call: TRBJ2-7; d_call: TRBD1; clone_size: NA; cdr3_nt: TGTGCCAGCAGCGACCGGGACAGGGGCTTCTACGAGCAGTACTTC; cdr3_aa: CASSDRDRGFYEQYF
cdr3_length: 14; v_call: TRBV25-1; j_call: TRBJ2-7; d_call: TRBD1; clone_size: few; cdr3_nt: TGTGCCAGCAGTGACAGGGGGCTGCCCTACGAGCAGTACTTC; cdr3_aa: CASSDRGLPYEQYF
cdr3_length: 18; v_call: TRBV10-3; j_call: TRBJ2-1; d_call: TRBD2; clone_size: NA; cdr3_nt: TGTGCCATCAGAGGGACTAGCGGGGGTCAAAGCTCCTACAATGAGCAGTTCTTC; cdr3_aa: CAIRGTSGGQSSYNEQFF
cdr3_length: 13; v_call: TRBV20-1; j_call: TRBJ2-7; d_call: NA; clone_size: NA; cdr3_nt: TGCAGTGCAACCCAGGGAAGCTTTTGCGAGCAGTACTTC; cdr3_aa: CSATQGSFCEQYF
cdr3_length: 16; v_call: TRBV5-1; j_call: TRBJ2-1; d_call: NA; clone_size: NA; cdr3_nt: TGCGCCAGCAGCTTAGGGGGTCCGGGGGCCTACAATGAGCAGTTCTTC; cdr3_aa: CASSLGGPGAYNEQFF
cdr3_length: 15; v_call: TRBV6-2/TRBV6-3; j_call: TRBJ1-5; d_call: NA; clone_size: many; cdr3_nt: TGTGCCAGCAACCTAGGGGGACCGAAGAATCAGCCCCAGCATTTT; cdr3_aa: CASNLGGPKNQPQHF
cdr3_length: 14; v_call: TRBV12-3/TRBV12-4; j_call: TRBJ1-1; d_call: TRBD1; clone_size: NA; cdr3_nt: TGTGCCAGCAGTCCCCCGGGACAGATCCCTGGGGCTTTCTTT; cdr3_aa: CASSPPGQIPGAFF
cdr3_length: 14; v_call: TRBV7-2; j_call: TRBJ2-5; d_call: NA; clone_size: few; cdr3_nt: TGTGCCAGCAGCTTAGATCGGATCTCTGAGACCCAGTACTTC; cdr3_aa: CASSLDRISETQYF
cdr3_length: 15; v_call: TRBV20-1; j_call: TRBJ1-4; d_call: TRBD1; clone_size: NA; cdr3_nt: TGCAGCTTACAATACTCCGGGACAGGGGATGAAAAACTGTTTTTT; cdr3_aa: CSLQYSGTGDEKLFF
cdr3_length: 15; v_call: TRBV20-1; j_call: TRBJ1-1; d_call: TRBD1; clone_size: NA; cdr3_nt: TGCAGTGCGCCAGCTCCGGGACAGGCGAACACTGAAGCTTTCTTT; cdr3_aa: CSAPAPGQANTEAFF
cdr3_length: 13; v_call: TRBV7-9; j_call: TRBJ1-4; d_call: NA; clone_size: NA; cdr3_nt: TGTGCCAGCAGCGGCACGGACGGAGAAAAACGGTTTTTT; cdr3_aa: CASSGTDGEKRFF
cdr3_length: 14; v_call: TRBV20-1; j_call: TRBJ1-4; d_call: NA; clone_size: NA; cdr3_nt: TGCAGTGCTAGATCAGGACAGAGATCGGAAAAACTGTTTTTT; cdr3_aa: CSARSGQRSEKLFF
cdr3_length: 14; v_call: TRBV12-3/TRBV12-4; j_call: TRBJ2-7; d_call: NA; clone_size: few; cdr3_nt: TGTGCCAGCAGTCTCAGCGGAGACTACTACGAGCAGTACTTC; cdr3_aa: CASSLSGDYYEQYF
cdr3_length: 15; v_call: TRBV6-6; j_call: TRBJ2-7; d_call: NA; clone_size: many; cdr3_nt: TGTGCCAGCAGTTACTCGATGACCGTCAGGATCGAGCAGTACTTC; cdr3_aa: CASSYSMTVRIEQYF
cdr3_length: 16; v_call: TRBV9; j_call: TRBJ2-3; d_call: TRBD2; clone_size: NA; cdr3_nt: TGTGCCAGCAGCCCCTTTGTAGCGGGGATGTCGGATACGCAGTATTTT; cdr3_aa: CASSPFVAGMSDTQYF
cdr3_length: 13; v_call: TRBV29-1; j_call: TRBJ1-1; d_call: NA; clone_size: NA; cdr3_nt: TGCAGCGTTTACGAGGCAGGCGCGCGTGAAGCTTTCTTT; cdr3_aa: CSVYEAGAREAFF
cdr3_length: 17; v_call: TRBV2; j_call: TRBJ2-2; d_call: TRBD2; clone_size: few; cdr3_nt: TGTGCCAGCAGTGAAGGACTAGCGGGACCCTTAACCGGGGAGCTGTTTTTT; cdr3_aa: CASSEGLAGPLTGELFF
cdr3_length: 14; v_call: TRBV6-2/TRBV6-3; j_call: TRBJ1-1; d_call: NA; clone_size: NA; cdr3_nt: TGTGCCAGCAGTTACGGGCGTGCGTATACTGAAGCTTTCTTT; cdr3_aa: CASSYGRAYTEAFF
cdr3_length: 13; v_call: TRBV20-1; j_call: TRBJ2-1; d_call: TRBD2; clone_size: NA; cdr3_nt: TGCAGTGCTAGAGCGGGACTAGCGAATGAGCAGTTCTTC; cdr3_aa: CSARAGLANEQFF
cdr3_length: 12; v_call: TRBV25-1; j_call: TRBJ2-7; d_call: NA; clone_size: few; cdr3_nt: TGTGCCAGCAGTGCCTTCGGGAGCGAGCAGTACTTC; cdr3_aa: CASSAFGSEQYF
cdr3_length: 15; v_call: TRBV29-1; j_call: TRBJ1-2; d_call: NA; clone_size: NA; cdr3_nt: TGCAGCGTTGAAGATTCCGAACGTGGGGGTTGGGGCTACACCTTC; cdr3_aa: CSVEDSERGGWGYTF
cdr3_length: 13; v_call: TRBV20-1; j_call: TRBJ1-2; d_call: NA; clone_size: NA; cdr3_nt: TGCAGTGCTTTTGGGAGGGGGATCCATGGCTACACCTTC; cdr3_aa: CSAFGRGIHGYTF
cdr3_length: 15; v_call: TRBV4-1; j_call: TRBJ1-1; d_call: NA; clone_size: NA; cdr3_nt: TGCGCCAGCAGCCTGGACGGGGAGGGAATGACTGAAGCTTTCTTT; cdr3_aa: CASSLDGEGMTEAFF
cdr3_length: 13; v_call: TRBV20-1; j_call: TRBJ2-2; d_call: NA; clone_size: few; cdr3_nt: TGCAGTGTTCGAGTAAATAACGCCGGGGAGCTGTTTTTT; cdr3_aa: CSVRVNNAGELFF
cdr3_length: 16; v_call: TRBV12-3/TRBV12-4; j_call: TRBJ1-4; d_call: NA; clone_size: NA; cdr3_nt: TGTGCCAGCAGTTCGCAGGGACCGTCAACTAATGAAAAACTGTTTTTT; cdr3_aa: CASSSQGPSTNEKLFF
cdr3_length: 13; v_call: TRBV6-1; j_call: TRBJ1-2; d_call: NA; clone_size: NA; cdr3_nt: TGTGCCAGCAGTGAGCGGGCAGGGAGTGGCTACACCTTC; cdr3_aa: CASSERAGSGYTF
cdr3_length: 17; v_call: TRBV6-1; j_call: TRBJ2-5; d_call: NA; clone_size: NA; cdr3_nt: TGTGCCAGCAGTCGCGGACAGGGAGGGATCGGCCAAGAGACCCAGTACTTC; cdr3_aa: CASSRGQGGIGQETQYF
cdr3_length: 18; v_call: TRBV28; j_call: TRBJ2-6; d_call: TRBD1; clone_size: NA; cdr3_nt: TGTGCCAGCAGTTTAGGGACAGGCTCTCCCTCTGGGGCCAACGTCCTGACTTTC; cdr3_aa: CASSLGTGSPSGANVLTF
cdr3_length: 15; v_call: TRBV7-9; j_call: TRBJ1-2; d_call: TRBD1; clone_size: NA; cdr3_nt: TGTGCCAGCAGCTTACAGACAGGGAGCAGGATGGGCTACACCTTC; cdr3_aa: CASSLQTGSRMGYTF
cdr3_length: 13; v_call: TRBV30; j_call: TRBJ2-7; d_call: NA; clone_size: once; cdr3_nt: TGTGCCTGGAGTTCCCGGTACTCCTACGAGCAGTACTTC; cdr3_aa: CAWSSRYSYEQYF
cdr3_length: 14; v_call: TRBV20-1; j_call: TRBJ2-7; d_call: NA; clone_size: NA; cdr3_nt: TGCAGTGCCTTCCTCCGGGACCCGACCTACGAGCAGTACTTC; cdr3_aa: CSAFLRDPTYEQYF
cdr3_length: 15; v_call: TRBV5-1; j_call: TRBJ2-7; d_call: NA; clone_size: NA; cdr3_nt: TGCGCCAGCAGCTTGGAGTCGCGGGGCTCCTACGAGCAGTACTTC; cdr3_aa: CASSLESRGSYEQYF
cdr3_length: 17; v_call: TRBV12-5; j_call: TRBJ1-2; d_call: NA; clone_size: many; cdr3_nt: TGTGCTAGTGGTACCTACCCCCCGGAGCAAAATACCTATGGCTACACCTTC; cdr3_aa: CASGTYPPEQNTYGYTF
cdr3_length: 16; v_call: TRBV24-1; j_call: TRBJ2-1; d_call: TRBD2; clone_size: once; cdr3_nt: TGCGCCACCAGTGCAGCGGGAGCCAGCTCCTACAATGAGCAGTTCTTC; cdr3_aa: CATSAAGASSYNEQFF
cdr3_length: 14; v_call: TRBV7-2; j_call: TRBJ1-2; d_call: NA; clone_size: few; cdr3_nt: TGTGCCAGCAGCTCGATGCGAAGTTCGGAAGGCTACACCTTC; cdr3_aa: CASSSMRSSEGYTF
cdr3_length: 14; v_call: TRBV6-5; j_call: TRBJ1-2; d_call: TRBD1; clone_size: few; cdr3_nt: TGTGCCAGCAGCCAGGACAGGGTAGACTATGGCTACACCTTC; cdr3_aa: CASSQDRVDYGYTF
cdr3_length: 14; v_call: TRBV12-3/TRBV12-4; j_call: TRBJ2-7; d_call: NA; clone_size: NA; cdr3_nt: TGTGCCAGCAGTCCCACGGGCCCGGGGCGAGCTCTGTACTTC; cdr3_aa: CASSPTGPGRALYF
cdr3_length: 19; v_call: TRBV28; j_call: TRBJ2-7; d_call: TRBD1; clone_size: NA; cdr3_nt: TGTGCCAGCAGTTCACTGACCCCGTCACCGGGACAGGAGTTTTACGAGCAGTACTTC; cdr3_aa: CASSSLTPSPGQEFYEQYF
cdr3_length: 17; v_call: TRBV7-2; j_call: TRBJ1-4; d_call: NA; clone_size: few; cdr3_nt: TGTGCCAGCAGCTTATGGGGGATCGGGGCAACTAATGAAAAACTGTTTTTT; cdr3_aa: CASSLWGIGATNEKLFF
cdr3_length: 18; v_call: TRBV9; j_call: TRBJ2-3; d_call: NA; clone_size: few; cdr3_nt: TGTGCCAGCAGCGTAGGAGGAGTTTCAGGGCGGGTGGCAGATACGCAGTATTTT; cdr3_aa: CASSVGGVSGRVADTQYF
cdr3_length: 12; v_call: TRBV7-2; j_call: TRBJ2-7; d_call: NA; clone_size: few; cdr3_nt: TGTGCCAGCAGCCACCCACATCACGAGCAGTACTTC; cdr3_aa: CASSHPHHEQYF
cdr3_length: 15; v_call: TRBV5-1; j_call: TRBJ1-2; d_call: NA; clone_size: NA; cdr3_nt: TGCGCCAGCAGCCAACTCCCCGGGCTTAATTATGGCTACACCTTC; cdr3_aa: CASSQLPGLNYGYTF
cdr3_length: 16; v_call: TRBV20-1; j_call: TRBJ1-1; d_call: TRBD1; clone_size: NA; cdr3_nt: TGCAGTGCTAGAGGTGAGGCAGGGGGGATGAACACTGAAGCTTTCTTT; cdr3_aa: CSARGEAGGMNTEAFF
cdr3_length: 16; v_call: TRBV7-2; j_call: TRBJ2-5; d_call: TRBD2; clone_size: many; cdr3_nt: TGTGCCAGCAGCTTAGCTAGAGGACTAGCGTTAGAGACCCAGTACTTC; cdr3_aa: CASSLARGLALETQYF
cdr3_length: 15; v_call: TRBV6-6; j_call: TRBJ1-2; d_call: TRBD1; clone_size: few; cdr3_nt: TGTGCCAGCAGTCTCCTGACAGGGGGCGCAGATGGCTACACCTTC; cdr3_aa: CASSLLTGGADGYTF
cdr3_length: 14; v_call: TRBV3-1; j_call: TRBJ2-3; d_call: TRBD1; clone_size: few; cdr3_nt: TGTGCCAGCAGCCAAGCTTTCCAGGGGGCACCGCAGTATTTT; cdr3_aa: CASSQAFQGAPQYF
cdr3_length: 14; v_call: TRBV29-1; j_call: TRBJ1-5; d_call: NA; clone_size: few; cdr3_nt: TGCAGCGTTCTCACAGGGTTAAGCAATCAGCCCCAGCATTTT; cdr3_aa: CSVLTGLSNQPQHF
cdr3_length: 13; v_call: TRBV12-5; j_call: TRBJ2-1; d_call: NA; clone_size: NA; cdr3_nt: TGTGCTAGTGGCCCCCTTGCCGGCAATGAGCAGTTCTTC; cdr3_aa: CASGPLAGNEQFF